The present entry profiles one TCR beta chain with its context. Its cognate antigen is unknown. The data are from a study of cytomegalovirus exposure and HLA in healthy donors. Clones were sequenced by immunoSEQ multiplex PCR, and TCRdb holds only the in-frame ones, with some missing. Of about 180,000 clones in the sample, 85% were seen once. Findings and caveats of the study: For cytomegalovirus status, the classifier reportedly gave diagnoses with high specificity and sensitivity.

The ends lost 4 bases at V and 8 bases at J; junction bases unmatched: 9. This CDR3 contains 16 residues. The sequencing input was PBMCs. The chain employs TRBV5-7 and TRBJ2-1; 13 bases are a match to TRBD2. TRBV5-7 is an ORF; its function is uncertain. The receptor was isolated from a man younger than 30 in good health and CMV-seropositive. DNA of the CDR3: TGTGCCAGCAGCCTATGGACTAGCGGGAGTATAGATGAGCAGTTCTTC. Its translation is CASSLWTSGSIDEQFF.